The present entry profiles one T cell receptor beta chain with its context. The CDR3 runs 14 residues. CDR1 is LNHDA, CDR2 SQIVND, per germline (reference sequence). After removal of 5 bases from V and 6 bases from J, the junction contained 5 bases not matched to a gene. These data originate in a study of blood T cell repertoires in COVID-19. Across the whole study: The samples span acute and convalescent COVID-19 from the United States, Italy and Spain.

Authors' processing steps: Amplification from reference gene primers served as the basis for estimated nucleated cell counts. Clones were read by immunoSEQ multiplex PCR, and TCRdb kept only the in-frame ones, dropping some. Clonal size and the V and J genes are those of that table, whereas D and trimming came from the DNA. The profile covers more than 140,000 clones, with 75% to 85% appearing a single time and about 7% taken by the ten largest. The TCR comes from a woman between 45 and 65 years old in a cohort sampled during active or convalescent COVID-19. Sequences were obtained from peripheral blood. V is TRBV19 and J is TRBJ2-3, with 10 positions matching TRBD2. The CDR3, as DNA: TGTGCCAGTAGTGCCCAACTAGCGGGGGATACGCAGTATTTT. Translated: CASSAQLAGDTQYF. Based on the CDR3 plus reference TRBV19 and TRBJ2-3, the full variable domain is DGGITQSPKYLFRKEGQNVTLSCEQNLNHDAMYWYRQDPGQGLRLIYYSQIVNDFQKGDIAEGYSVSREKKESFPLTVTSAQKNPTAFYLCASSAQLAGDTQYFGPGTRLTVL.